This entry features one TCR beta chain sequence. V lost 2 bases, J lost 4 bases, and 8 bases lay in between. Germline CDR1 reads ENHRY; CDR2 reads SYGVKD. The CDR3 has 13 amino acids. This record belongs to a study of blood T cell repertoires in COVID-19. The overall study: PBMCs, B-cell-depleted T cells, or T cells provided the cDNA or gDNA that made up the material.

As originally analysed: Amplified reference gene primers provided the basis for estimating nucleated cell counts. Assay: immunoSEQ multiplex PCR; the TCRdb copy retains only in-frame clones and omits some. V, J and clone size are those of that table, while D and trimming were read from the DNA. This sample has about 33,000 clones; almost 85% occur once, and the top ten carry around 8.6%. This chain connects TRBV10-3 to TRBJ1-2, with D hard to call. The sequenced sample was peripheral blood. This TCR was recovered from an elderly man with active COVID-19. The CDR3 region is CAISEATGYGYTF. The CDR3 DNA reads TGTGCCATCAGTGAGGCGACGGGCTATGGCTACACCTTC.